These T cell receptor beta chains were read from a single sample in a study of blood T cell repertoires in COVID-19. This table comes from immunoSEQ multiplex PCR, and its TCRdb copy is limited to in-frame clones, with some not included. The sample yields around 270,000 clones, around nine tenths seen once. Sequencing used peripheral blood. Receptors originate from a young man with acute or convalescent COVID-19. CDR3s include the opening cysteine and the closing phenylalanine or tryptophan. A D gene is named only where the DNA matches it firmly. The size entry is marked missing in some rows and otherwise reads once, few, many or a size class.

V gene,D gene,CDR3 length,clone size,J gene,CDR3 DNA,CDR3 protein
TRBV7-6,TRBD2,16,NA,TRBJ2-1,TGTGCCAGCAGTTTGTCCCTAGCGGGGGGGGTGTATGAGCAGTTCTTC,CASSLSLAGGVYEQFF
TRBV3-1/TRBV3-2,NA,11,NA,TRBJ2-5,TGTGCCAGCATATATAAAGAGACCCAGTACTTC,CASIYKETQYF
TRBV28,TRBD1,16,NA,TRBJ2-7,TGTGCCAGCAGTCTCGCCGGACAGGTTCGTCTCTACGAGCAGTACTTC,CASSLAGQVRLYEQYF
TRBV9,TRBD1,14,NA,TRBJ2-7,TGTGCCAGCAGCGTAGTGGGACAGGGCAGCGAGCAGTACTTC,CASSVVGQGSEQYF
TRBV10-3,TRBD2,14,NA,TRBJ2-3,TGTGCCATCAGGGGGAGCGGGGGCACAGATACGCAGTATTTT,CAIRGSGGTDTQYF
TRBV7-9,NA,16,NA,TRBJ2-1,TGTGCCAGCAGCTTAGATCGTTCGCAGGCCGGCAATGAGCAGTTCTTC,CASSLDRSQAGNEQFF
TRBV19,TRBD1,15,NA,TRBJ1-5,TGTGCCAGTAGTAGACAGGGGAGTAATGGTCAGCCCCAGCATTTT,CASSRQGSNGQPQHF
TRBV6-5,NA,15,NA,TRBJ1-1,TGTGCCAGCATTAATGAAGCCCCCCCTGCCACTGAAGCTTTCTTT,CASINEAPPATEAFF
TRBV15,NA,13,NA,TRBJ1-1,TGTGCCACCAGCCGCGGCCTGGCCGAGCGAGCTTTCTTT,CATSRGLAERAFF
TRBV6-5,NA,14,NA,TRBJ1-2,TGTGCCAGCAGACTCACCGGGAACAACTATGGCTACACCTTC,CASRLTGNNYGYTF
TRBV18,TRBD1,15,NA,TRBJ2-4,TGTGCCAGCTCACCAATGACAGGGGCCAAAAACATTCAGTACTTC,CASSPMTGAKNIQYF
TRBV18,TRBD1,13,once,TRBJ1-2,TGTGCCAGCTCACCACAGGGGGCGCAAGGCTACACCTTC,CASSPQGAQGYTF
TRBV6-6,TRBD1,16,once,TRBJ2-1,TGTGCCAGCAGGGACGAGGACAGGGGGCTTTACAATGAGCAGTTCTTC,CASRDEDRGLYNEQFF
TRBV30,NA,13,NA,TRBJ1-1,TGTGCCTCGAAAGTACCCTCGGGCACTGAAGCTTTCTTT,CASKVPSGTEAFF
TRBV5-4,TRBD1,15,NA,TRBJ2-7,TGTGCCAGCAGTCGTTTGACAGGGGGCAGGTACGAGCAGTACTTC,CASSRLTGGRYEQYF
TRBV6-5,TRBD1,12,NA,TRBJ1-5,TGTGCCAGCCGACAGGGGAATCAGCCCCAGCATTTT,CASRQGNQPQHF
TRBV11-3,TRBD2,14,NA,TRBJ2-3,TGTGCCAGCAGCCCTGGACTAGCGGGAGAAACGCAGTATTTT,CASSPGLAGETQYF
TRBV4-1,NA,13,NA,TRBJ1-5,TGCGCCAGCAGCCTCTCGGGGTATCAGCCCCAGCATTTT,CASSLSGYQPQHF
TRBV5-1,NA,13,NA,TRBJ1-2,TGCGCCAGCAGCTTCGAAGAGCCCTATGGCTACACCTTC,CASSFEEPYGYTF
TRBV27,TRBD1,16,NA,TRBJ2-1,TGTGCCAGCAGTTTATACACAGGGGGCGTTCACAATGAGCAGTTCTTC,CASSLYTGGVHNEQFF
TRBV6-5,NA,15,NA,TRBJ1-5,TGTGCCAGCAGTCAAACAGGGCTCGGCAATCAGCCCCAGCATTTT,CASSQTGLGNQPQHF
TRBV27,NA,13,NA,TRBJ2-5,TGTGCCAGCAGTTCGCTAGTAAGAGAGACCCAGTACTTC,CASSSLVRETQYF
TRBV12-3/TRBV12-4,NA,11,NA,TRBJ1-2,TGTGCCAGCAGTTTTAGGGGCAGGTACACCTTC,CASSFRGRYTF
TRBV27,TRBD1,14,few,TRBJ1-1,TGTGCCAGCAGTACCCGGACAGGGACCACTGAAGCTTTCTTT,CASSTRTGTTEAFF
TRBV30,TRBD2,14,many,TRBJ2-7,TGTGCCTGGACCCTCGGGAGGCCCCTTTGGGAGCAGTACTTC,CAWTLGRPLWEQYF
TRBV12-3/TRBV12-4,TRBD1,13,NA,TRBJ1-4,TGTGCCAGCAGTCGGGACAGGAATGAAAAACTGTTTTTT,CASSRDRNEKLFF
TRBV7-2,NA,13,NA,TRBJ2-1,TGTGCCAGCACCAACCACAGGGTTGGTGAGCAGTTCTTC,CASTNHRVGEQFF
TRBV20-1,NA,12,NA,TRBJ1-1,TGCAGTGCTAGTATGCGTCATACTTGGGCTTTCTTT,CSASMRHTWAFF
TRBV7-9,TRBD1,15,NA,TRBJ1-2,TGTGCCAGCAGCGCCGGGGACAGATCTAACTATGGCTACACCTTC,CASSAGDRSNYGYTF
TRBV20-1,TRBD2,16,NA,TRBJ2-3,TGCAGTGCTAGTTCCCCTAGCGGCTCTTTCCCAGATACGCAGTATTTT,CSASSPSGSFPDTQYF
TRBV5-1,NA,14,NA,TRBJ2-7,TGCGCCAGCAGCCGGCGCGACAACTCCTACGAGCAGTACTTC,CASSRRDNSYEQYF
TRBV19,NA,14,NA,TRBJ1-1,TGTGCCAGCCAGGAGGGGGGGATGAACACTGAAGCTTTCTTT,CASQEGGMNTEAFF